What follows is one T cell receptor beta chain and its context. Its antigen remains unknown. The data were taken from a study of cytomegalovirus exposure and HLA in healthy donors. Overall study context: It was reported in a later analysis that the 90 to 150 validation repertoires used the same platform as the 550 to 800 first-cohort repertoires. Study-wide results and caveats: The listing of roughly 160 TCR beta chains classed them as cytomegalovirus-associated. Specificity of a few CMV-associated chains for CMV antigens was verified in vitro. Cytomegalovirus status was reportedly diagnosed by the classifier with high specificity and sensitivity.

V dropped 9 bases and J dropped 1 base, with 12 bases sitting between them. Germline CDR1 and CDR2: LNHDA and SQIVND (reference sequence). The CDR3 has 14 amino acids. TCRdb keeps only in-frame clones here, not all; method: immunoSEQ multiplex PCR. The sample has more than 65,000 clones, roughly 96% seen once. The rearrangement uses TRBV19 and TRBJ2-2; perhaps TRBD1 as D (6 bases). Sequenced: PBMCs. The origin of this receptor is a woman under 30 in good health and CMV-seronegative. In DNA, the CDR3 is TGTGCCAGCGAAACAGGGATGAACACCGGGGAGCTGTTTTTT. Translation gives CASETGMNTGELFF.